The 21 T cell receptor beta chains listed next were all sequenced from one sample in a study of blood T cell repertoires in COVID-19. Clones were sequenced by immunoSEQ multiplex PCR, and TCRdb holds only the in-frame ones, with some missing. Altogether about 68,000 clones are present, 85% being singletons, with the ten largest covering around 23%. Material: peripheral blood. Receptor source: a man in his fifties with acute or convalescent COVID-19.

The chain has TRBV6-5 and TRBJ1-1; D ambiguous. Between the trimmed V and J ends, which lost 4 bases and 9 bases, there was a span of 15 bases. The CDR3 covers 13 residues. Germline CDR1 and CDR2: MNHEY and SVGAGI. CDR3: CASSSPQRYQAFF. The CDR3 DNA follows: TGTGCCAGCAGTTCCCCCCAGCGATACCAAGCTTTCTTT.

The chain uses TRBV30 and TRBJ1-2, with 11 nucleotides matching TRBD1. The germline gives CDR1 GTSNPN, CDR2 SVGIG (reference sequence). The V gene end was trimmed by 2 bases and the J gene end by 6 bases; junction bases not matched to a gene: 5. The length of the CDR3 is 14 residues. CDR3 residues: CAWSPQGQGDGYTF. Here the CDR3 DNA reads TGTGCCTGGAGTCCACAGGGACAGGGGGATGGCTACACCTTC.

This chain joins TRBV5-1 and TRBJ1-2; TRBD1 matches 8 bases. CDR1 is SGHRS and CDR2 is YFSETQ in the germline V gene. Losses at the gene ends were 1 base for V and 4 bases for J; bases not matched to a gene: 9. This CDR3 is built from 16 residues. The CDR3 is CASSLTSDRVGYGYTF. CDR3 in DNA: TGCGCCAGCAGCTTGACCTCGGACAGGGTGGGCTATGGCTACACCTTC.

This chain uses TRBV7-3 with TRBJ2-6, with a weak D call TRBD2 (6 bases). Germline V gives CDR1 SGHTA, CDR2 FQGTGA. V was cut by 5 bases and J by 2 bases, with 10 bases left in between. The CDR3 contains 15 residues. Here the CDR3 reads CASSRGDPGANVLTF. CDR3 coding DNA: TGTGCCAGCAGCCGCGGGGACCCTGGGGCCAACGTCCTGACTTTC.

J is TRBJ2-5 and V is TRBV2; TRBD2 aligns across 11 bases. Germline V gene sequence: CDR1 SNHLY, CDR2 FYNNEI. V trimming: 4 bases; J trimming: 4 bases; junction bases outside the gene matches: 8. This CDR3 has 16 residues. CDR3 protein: CASSGASGGLGETQYF. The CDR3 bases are TGTGCCAGCAGTGGGGCTAGCGGGGGGCTTGGAGAGACCCAGTACTTC.

The CDR3: CASSQGQGNTGELFF. The DNA of the CDR3 is TGCGCCAGCAGCCAAGGACAGGGGAACACCGGGGAGCTGTTTTTT. The chain has TRBV4-1 and TRBJ2-2; 7 nucleotides align to TRBD1. This CDR3 has 15 amino acids. J gave up 1 base and V 1 base, and 0 bases lay outside the gene matches. CDR1 is MGHRA and CDR2 is YSYEKL in the germline V gene.

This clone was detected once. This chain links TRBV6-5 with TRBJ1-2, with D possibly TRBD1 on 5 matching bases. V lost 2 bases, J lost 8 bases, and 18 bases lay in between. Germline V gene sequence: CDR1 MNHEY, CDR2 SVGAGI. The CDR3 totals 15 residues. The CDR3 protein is CASSYEPGPFGGYTF. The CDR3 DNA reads TGTGCCAGCAGTTACGAGCCAGGGCCTTTTGGGGGCTACACCTTC.

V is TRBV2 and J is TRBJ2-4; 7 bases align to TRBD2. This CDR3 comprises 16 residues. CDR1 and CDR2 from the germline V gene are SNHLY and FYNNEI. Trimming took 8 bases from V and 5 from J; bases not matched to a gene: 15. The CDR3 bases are TGTGCCAGCGGGAGGGACTCCCCGTTTGGTGAAAACATTCAGTACTTC. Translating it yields CASGRDSPFGENIQYF.

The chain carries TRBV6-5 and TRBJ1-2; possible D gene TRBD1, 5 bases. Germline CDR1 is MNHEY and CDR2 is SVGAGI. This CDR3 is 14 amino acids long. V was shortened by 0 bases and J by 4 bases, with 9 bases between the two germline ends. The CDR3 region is CASSYSGASYGYTF. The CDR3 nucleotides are TGTGCCAGCAGTTACTCAGGGGCGAGCTATGGCTACACCTTC.

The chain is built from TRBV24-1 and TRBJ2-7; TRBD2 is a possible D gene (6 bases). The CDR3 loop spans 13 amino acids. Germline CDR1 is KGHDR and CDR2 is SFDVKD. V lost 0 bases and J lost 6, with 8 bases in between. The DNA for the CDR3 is TGTGCCACCAGTGATTTGACTAGCACCGAGCAGTACGTC. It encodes CATSDLTSTEQYV.

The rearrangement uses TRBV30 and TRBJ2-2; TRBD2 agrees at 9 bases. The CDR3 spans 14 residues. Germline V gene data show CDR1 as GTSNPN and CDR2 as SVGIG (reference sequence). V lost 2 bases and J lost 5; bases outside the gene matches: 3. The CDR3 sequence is CAWSRLAVTGELFF. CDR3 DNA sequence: TGTGCCTGGAGTCGACTAGCGGTGACCGGGGAGCTGTTTTTT.

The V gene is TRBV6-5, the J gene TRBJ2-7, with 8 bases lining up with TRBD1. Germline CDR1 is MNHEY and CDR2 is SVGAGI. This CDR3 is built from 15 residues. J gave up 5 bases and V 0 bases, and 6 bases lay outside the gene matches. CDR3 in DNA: TGTGCCAGCAGTTACTCAGGACAGGGTGCCCACGAGCAGTACTTC. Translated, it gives CASSYSGQGAHEQYF.

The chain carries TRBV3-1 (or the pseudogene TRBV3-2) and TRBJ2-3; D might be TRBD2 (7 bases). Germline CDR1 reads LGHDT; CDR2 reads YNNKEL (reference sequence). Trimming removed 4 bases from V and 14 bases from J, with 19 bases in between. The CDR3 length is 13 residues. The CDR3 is CASSPGGAGTAYF. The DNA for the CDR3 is TGTGCCAGCAGCCCTGGGGGGGCGGGGACTGCGTATTTT.

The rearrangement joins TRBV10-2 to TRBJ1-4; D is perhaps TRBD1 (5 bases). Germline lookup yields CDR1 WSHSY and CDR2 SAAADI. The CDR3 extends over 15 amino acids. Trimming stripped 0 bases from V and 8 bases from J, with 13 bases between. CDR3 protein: CASSESTGGVEKLFF. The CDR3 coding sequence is TGCGCCAGCAGTGAGTCGACGGGGGGTGTGGAAAAACTGTTTTTT.

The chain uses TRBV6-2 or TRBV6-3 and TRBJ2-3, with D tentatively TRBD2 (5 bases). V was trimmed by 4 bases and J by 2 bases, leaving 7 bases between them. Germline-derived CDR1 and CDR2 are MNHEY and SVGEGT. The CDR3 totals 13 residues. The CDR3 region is CASSSGFTDTQYF. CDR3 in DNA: TGTGCCAGCAGTTCGGGGTTCACAGATACGCAGTATTTT.

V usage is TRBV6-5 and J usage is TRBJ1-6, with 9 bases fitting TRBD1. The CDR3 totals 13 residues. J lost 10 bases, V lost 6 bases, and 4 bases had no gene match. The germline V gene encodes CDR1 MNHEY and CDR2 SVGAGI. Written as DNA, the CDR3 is TGTGCCAGCAGCCGGGACAGGGAGTCACCCCTCCACTTT. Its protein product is CASSRDRESPLHF.

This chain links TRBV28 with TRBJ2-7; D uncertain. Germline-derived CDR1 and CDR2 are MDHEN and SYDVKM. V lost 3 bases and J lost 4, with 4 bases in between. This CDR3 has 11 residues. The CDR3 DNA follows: TGTGCCAGCAGTTTTCGGTACGAGCAGTACTTC. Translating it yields CASSFRYEQYF.

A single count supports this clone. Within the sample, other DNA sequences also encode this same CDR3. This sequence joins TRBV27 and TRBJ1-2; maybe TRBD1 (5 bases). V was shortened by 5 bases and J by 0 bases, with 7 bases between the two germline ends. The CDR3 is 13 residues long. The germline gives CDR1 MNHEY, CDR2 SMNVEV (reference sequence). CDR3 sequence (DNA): TGTGCCAGCAGTCCACAGGCTAACTATGGCTACACCTTC. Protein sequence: CASSPQANYGYTF.

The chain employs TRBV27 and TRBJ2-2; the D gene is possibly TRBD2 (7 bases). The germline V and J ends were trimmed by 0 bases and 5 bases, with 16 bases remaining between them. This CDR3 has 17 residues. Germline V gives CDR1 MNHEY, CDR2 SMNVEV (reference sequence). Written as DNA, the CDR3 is TGTGCCAGCAGTTTATCGTTGAGGGGGGGCCGAACCGGGGAGCTGTTTTTT. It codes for CASSLSLRGGRTGELFF.

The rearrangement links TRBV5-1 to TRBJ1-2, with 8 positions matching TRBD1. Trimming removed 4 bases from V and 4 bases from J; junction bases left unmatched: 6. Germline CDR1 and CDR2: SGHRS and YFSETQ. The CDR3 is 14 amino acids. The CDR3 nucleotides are TGCGCCAGCAGCACTGGACAGGGATCCTATGGCTACACCTTC. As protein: CASSTGQGSYGYTF.

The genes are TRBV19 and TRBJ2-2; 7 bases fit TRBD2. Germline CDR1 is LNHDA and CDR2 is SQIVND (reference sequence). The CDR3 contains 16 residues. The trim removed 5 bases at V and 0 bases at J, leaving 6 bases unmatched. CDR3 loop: CASSVRSGANTGELFF. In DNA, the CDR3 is TGTGCCAGTAGTGTTCGGAGCGGGGCGAACACCGGGGAGCTGTTTTTT.